Listed here are 19 T cell receptor beta chains from one sample, sequenced in a study of Graves' ophthalmopathy and Graves' hyperthyroidism. Scientists amplified the TCR beta CDR3 regions from RNA transcripts. HTBI primers served in a first-round RT-PCR, which a second-round multiplex PCR followed. One entry per CDR3 protein results from TCRdb running MiXCR on the multiplex PCR reads. The sample records hundreds of thousands of distinct CDR3 sequences, 40% being singletons. What was sequenced was peripheral blood. The receptors originated from an adult man with Graves' ophthalmopathy.

The chain has TRBV20-1 and TRBJ2-2; 8 bases match TRBD2. Germline assignment: CDR1 DFQATT and CDR2 SNEGSKA (reference sequence). The J segment lost 1 base and the V segment lost 3 bases, leaving 4 bases of the junction unmatched. The CDR3 runs 15 residues. The CDR3 spells CSASGGARNTGELFF. Written as DNA, the CDR3 is TGCAGTGCTAGCGGGGGGGCCAGGAACACCGGGGAGCTGTTTTTT.

J is TRBJ2-3 and V is TRBV20-1; either TRBD1 or TRBD2 may fit D (6 bases each). Germline CDR1 reads DFQATT; CDR2 reads SNEGSKA (reference sequence). V was shortened by 1 base and J by 3 bases, with 14 bases between the two germline ends. The CDR3 covers 15 residues. Here the CDR3 reads CSARARGQLTDTQYF. CDR3 coding DNA: TGCAGTGCTAGAGCCCGGGGGCAGTTAACAGATACGCAGTATTTT.

This clonotype was found many times. This chain joins TRBV9 and TRBJ2-7; 12 bases line up with TRBD2. V shed 7 bases, J shed 6 bases, and the junction held 8 bases outside the gene matches. Looked up from germline, CDR1 is SGDLS and CDR2 is YYNGEE. This CDR3 is 14 amino acids long. This CDR3 is CASGPRTSGTEQYF. The CDR3 nucleotides read TGTGCCAGCGGACCAAGGACTAGCGGGACCGAGCAGTACTTC.

The chain recombines TRBV7-9 with TRBJ2-7; 7 nucleotides agree with TRBD1. Germline loops: CDR1 SEHNR, CDR2 FQNEAQ (reference sequence). The CDR3 has 15 residues. Trimming took 5 bases from V and 0 from J; bases not matched to a gene: 7. CDR3 loop: CASSPRDRASYEQYF. As DNA, the CDR3 is TGTGCCAGCAGCCCCCGGGACAGAGCCTCCTACGAGCAGTACTTC.

The chain couples TRBV11-1 to TRBJ2-5; 15 bases are a match to TRBD2. This CDR3 comprises 18 residues. Trimming took 6 bases from V and 1 from J; bases not matched to a gene: 9. The germline V gene encodes CDR1 SGHAT and CDR2 FQDESV (reference sequence). Here the CDR3 DNA reads TGTGCCAGCAGTTCCGGGACTAGCGGGGGGCGGGGCCAAGAGACCCAGTACTTC. This sequence encodes CASSSGTSGGRGQETQYF.

Ten or more counts support this clonotype. The chain employs TRBV9 and TRBJ2-7; 9 bases agree with TRBD2. Per the germline V gene, CDR1 is SGDLS and CDR2 is YYNGEE. The CDR3 extends over 15 amino acids. V gave up 0 bases and J gave up 7 bases; unmatched junction bases: 8. CDR3 DNA sequence: TGTGCCAGCAGCGTAGATGCGGGAGGGCCGGAAGAGCAGTACTTC. It yields the protein CASSVDAGGPEEQYF.

This clonotype was recorded many times. V is TRBV12-3 or TRBV12-4 and J is TRBJ1-5, with D uncertain. V shed 6 bases and J shed 2 bases, with 8 bases lying between them. The CDR3 spans 13 residues. The CDR3 region is CASSLKGNQPQHF. CDR3 DNA sequence: TGTGCCAGCAGCTTAAAAGGCAATCAGCCCCAGCATTTT.

This clonotype was seen a few times. V gene TRBV20-1 combines with J gene TRBJ2-5, with 10 bases fitting TRBD1. The CDR3 has 16 amino acids. J lost 4 bases, V lost 5 bases, and 13 bases had no gene match. The germline V gene has CDR1 DFQATT and CDR2 SNEGSKA (reference sequence). CDR3 residues: CSALTDGQGVSETQYF. The CDR3 bases are TGCAGTGCTTTGACTGACGGACAGGGGGTATCAGAGACCCAGTACTTC.

The chain uses TRBV11-1 and TRBJ2-5; D remains unclear. CDR1 and CDR2 from the germline V gene are SGHAT and FQDESV (reference sequence). V lost 5 bases, J lost 5 bases, and 24 bases lay in between. The CDR3 runs 17 residues. The CDR3 DNA reads as TGTGCCAGCAGCGAAACCTCGTTCCAGAGATATCGGGAGACCCAGTACTTC. Amino acid sequence: CASSETSFQRYRETQYF.

This clonotype was observed many times. V gene TRBV12-3 or TRBV12-4 combines with J gene TRBJ1-5; unclear D gene. The CDR3 is 16 residues long. V shed 4 bases and J shed 0 bases, with 13 bases lying between them. The CDR3 bases are TGTGCCAGCAGTTACCTTTTCGGGGATAGCAATCAGCCCCAGCATTTT. It encodes CASSYLFGDSNQPQHF.

At least ten counts were recorded for this clonotype. The chain joins TRBV29-1 to TRBJ1-2; D unclear. This CDR3 is built from 13 residues. The germline V and J ends were trimmed by 4 bases and 6 bases, with 15 bases remaining between them. Germline CDR1 is SQVTM and CDR2 is ANQGSEA. For the CDR3, the DNA is TGCAGCGTTGTCTATGAGGAGATACATGGCTACACCTTC. Amino acid sequence: CSVVYEEIHGYTF.

This chain connects TRBV15 to TRBJ2-5, with 7 bases identical to TRBD2. Gene TRBJ2-7 matches the end of the DNA better, so the J call may be wrong. Germline V gene sequence: CDR1 LNHNV, CDR2 YYDKDF (reference sequence). The CDR3 has 15 residues. CDR3 amino acids: CATSRSGGENYEQYF. Here the CDR3 DNA reads TGTGCCACCAGCAGATCTGGGGGGGAAAACTACGAGCAGTACTTC.

This clonotype was seen at least ten times. This chain uses TRBV14 with TRBJ1-1; unclear D gene. The V end was cut by 3 bases, the J end by 0 bases, with 8 bases between. CDR3 size: 14 residues. Germline CDR1 and CDR2: SGHDN and FVKESK. The CDR3 DNA sequence: TGTGCCAGCAGCCACTTAGGTGTGAACACTGAAGCTTTCTTT. It yields the protein CASSHLGVNTEAFF.

V and J are TRBV10-3 and TRBJ1-4; D uncertain. CDR1 is ENHRY and CDR2 is SYGVKD in the germline V gene. Trimming took off 10 bases at V and 8 bases at J, with 20 bases between the two ends. The CDR3 is 14 amino acids. The CDR3 nucleotides are TGTGCCAGCAGACCCATAGCCTCGGAAGAAAAACTGTTTTTT. This translates into CASRPIASEEKLFF.

The DNA for the CDR3 is TGTGCCAGTAGTATAGTGCCCCCAGCCGGGGAGCTGTTTTTT. Protein product: CASSIVPPAGELFF. This rearrangement joins TRBV19 to TRBJ2-2, with D unresolved. The length of the CDR3 is 14 residues. V shed 1 base and J shed 6 bases, with 9 bases lying between them. In germline, CDR1 is LNHDA, CDR2 SQIVND (reference sequence).

This clonotype was detected a few times. This rearrangement joins TRBV7-9 to TRBJ2-7; 7 positions agree with TRBD2. This CDR3 spans 15 amino acids. J lost 7 bases, V lost 0 bases, and 9 bases had no gene match. Germline values: CDR1 SEHNR, CDR2 FQNEAQ (reference sequence). CDR3 DNA sequence: TGTGCCAGCAGCTTAGCGAAAGCGGGGCCTTTGGAGCAGTACTTC. It specifies CASSLAKAGPLEQYF.

This clonotype was counted a few times. The rearrangement joins TRBV20-1 to TRBJ2-7, with no clear D. Trimming took 2 bases from V and 1 from J, leaving 9 bases between them. Germline assignment: CDR1 DFQATT and CDR2 SNEGSKA (reference sequence). The CDR3 is 13 amino acids. The CDR3 protein is CSARQIHSYEQYF. DNA for the CDR3: TGCAGTGCTAGACAGATCCATTCCTACGAGCAGTACTTC.

About this clonotype itself: This sequence may be a read error, since a much larger clone differs from it by one base. The chain carries TRBV20-1 and TRBJ2-7; 12 bases align to TRBD1. Germline trimming cut 3 bases from V and 11 bases from J; bases unmatched to any gene: 8. The CDR3 loop spans 13 amino acids. Germline V lookup: CDR1 DFQATT, CDR2 SNEGSKA (reference sequence). The CDR3 sequence: CSARGQGAREEYF. CDR3 coding DNA: TGCAGTGCTAGGGGACAGGGGGCGAGGGAGGAGTACTTC.

This clonotype has just a few counts. The chain carries TRBV6-1 and TRBJ1-6; D not resolved. There are 14 residues in the CDR3. Per germline, CDR1 MNHNS and CDR2 SASEGT. V lost 3 bases and J 8 bases, leaving 11 bases between the germline ends. Here the CDR3 reads CASSESPRDSPLHF. DNA for the CDR3: TGTGCCAGCAGTGAGTCGCCTCGGGATTCACCCCTCCACTTT.